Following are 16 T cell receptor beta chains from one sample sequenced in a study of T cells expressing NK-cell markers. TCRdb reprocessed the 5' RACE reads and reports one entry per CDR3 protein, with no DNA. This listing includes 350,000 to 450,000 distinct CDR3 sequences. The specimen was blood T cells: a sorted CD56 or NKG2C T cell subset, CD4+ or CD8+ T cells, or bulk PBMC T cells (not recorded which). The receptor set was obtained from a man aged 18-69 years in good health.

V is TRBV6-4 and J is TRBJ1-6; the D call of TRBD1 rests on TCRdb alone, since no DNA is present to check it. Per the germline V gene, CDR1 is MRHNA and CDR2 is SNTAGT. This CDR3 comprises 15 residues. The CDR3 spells CASSERTGGGSPLHF.

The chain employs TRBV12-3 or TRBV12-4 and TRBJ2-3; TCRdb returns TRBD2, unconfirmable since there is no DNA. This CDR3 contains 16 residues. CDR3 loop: CASTTTRVSITDTQYF.

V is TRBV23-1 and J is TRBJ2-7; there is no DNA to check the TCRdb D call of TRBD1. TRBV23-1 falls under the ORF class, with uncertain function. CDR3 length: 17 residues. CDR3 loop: CASSPPWRGDPPYEQYF.

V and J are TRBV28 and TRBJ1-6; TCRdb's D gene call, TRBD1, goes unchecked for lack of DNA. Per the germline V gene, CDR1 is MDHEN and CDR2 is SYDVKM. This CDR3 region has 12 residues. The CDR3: CASQGSNSPLHF.

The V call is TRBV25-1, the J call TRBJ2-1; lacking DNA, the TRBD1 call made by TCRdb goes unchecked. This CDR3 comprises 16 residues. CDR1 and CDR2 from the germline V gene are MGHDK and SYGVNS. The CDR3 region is CASSEQGQGIYNEQFF.

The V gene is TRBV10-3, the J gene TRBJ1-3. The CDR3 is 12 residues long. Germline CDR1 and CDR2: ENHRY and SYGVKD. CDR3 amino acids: CAISESANTIYF.

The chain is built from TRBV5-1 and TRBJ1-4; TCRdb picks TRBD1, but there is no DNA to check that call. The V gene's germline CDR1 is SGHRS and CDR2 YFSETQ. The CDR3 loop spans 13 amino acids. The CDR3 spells CASSLIQGAELFF.

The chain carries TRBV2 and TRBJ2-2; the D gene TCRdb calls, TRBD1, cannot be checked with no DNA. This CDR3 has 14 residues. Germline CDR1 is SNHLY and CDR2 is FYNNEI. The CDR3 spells CASAGTVGTGELFF.

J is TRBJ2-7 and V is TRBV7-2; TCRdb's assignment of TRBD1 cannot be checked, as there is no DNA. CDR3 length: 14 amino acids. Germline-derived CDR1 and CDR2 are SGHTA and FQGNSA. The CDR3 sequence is CASSLASGKREQYF.

Here the CDR3 reads CASSRVGTKQETQYF. The V call is TRBV28, the J call TRBJ2-5; the D call of TRBD2 rests on TCRdb alone, since no DNA is present to check it. CDR3 length equals 15 residues. Germline CDR1 and CDR2: MDHEN and SYDVKM.

CDR3: CASSLVGGGRQETQYF. V usage is TRBV5-1 and J usage is TRBJ2-5; TCRdb calls TRBD1, which cannot be checked without DNA. The CDR3 has 16 amino acids. CDR1 SGHRS and CDR2 YFSETQ come from the germline V gene.

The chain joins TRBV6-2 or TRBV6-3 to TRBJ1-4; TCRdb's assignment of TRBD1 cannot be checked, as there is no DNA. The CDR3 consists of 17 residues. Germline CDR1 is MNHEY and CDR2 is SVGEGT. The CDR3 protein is CASSRGQRPSTNEKLFF.

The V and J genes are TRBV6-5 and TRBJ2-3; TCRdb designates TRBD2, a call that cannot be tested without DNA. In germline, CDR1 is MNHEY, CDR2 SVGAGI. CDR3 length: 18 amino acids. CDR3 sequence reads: CASSYSTASGGATDTQYF.

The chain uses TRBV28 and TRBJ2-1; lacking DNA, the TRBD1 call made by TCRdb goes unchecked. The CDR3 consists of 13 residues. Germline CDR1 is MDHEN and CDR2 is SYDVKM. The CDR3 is CASSLRRQDEQFF.

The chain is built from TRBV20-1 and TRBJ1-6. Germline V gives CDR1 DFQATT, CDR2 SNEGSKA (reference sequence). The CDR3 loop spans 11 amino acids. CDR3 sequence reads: CSVREGSPLHF.

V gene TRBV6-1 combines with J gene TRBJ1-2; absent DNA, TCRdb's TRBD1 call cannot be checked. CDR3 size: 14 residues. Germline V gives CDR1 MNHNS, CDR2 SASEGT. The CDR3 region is CASTKAGRSYGYTF.